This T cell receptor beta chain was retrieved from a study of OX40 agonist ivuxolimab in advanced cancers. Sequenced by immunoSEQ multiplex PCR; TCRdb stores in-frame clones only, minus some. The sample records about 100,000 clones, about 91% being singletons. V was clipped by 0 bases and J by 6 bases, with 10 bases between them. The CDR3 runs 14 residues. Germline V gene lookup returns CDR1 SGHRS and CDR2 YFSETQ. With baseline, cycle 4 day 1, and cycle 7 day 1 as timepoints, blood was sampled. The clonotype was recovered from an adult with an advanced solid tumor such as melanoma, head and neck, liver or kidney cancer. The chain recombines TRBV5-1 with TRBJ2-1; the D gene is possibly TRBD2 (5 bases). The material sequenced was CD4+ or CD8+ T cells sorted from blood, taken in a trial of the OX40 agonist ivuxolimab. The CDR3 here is CASSLAGLLNEQFF. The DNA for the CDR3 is TGCGCCAGCAGCTTGGCTGGACTCCTCAATGAGCAGTTCTTC.